This T cell receptor beta chain emerged from a study of shared clonotypes between healthy human individuals (dated by TCRdb to 2020 to 2022). About the investigation overall: The cohort included three men and a couple of women between 18 and 49 years of age. Per donor, leukapheresis produced somewhere between about 0.9 and 9.5 billion PBMCs. To estimate repertoire size and how much clonotypes are shared between individuals, the study performed deep sequencing of blood TCR repertoires from roughly five healthy adults. For each donor, three plates each were used for CD4 naive and CD4 memory, two plates were used for CD8 naive, and one plate was used for CD8 memory. Libraries were prepared and TCR repertoires were sequenced by different laboratories using diverse techniques, in order to increase sequencing depth and limit assay-specific biases.

Using the deep immunoSEQ assay, TCR CDR3 regions were amplified from genomic DNA by multiplex PCR. Extracted genomic DNA from each cell subset was spread evenly across all wells of several immunoSEQ 96-well plates, with each plate serving as a replicate. For sorted subsets, about 200 ng genomic DNA, equal to 30,000 or so T cell genomes, was loaded into each replicate PCR. The purified libraries were quantified using a Qubit 3.0 fluorometer, sized with a Bioanalyzer 2100, and then quantified again using the KAPA Library Quantification kit. A separate single-read 150-cycle Illumina NextSeq 550 flow cell was used to sequence each immunoSEQ 96-well plate. Regarding the original processing steps: Because only junctional sequences without quality scores were contained in the immunoSEQ output, filtering matching that applied to full-length reads could not be performed. To assign V/J genes and CDR3, sequences were annotated against IMGT germline references using PyIR, a Python wrapper for IgBLAST v1.9. Reads with weak V/J assignments (E-value above 1e-6), missing CDR3, stop codons, out-of-frame junctions, or ambiguous translated residues were removed. V3J clonotypes were defined as sequences sharing the same inferred V gene, J gene, and CDR3 amino acid sequence. Percentage overlap between repertoires was computed as shared unique clonotypes divided by the size of the smaller repertoire. RTK rarefaction, the Chao1 estimator, and Recon v2.1 estimates of unobserved clonotypes were used to assess repertoire richness. For all TCRbeta clonotypes obtained by the gDNA method from four donors, generation probabilities were computed with OLGA. TCRdb obtained this table from immuneACCESS and retained in-frame rearrangements with V and J assigned. These tables miss some clones; where compared with another copy, unresolved V genes account for less than half of the shortfall, and the remainder is unexplained. D and trimming were read from the DNA, whereas the V and J calls and clone size are those reported in that table. The sample table shows approximately 330,000 clones, and 73% are seen once. The ten most abundant clones make up about 10% of the sample.

A word on this clone: Its target antigen remains unknown. Base qualities are not recorded, but no much larger clone differs from it by a single base.

The donors were healthy, HIV-negative adults who had no recently reported acute infections or vaccinations. Every donor was a Caucasian adult residing in Nashville, Tennessee, USA. CD4+ T cells were enriched by magnetic negative selection; naive cells were then positively selected on CD45RA, and the negative fraction formed the memory subset. Blood was collected by leukapheresis, and PBMCs were isolated by Ficoll-Histopaque density gradient centrifugation and then cryopreserved in liquid nitrogen vapor phase. Analytical flow cytometry was used to check the purity and quantity of each magnetically sorted T cell population. Genomic DNA was isolated from each sorted fraction and quantified by UV absorbance on a Nanodrop 2000c. What the work shows at the level of the full study, not this receptor alone: The small number of donors limited the genetic and exposure-history diversity represented. Rarefaction of sorted-subset datasets indicated incomplete sequencing despite the large sequencing depth. Compared with non-shared clonotypes, the clonotypes found in all four sorted-subset donors had higher generation probabilities. Only blood was sampled, and tissue TCR repertoires likely differ from those in blood. Across four donors, about 5.2% of naive CD4, roughly 3.8% of naive CD8, about 2.3% of memory CD4, and about 0.4% of memory CD8 clonotypes were shared. Estimated clonotype richness was generally larger for naive than for memory subsets. Pairwise subsampling led to the expectation that sequencing depth would affect the degree of clonotype sharing among donors.

The CDR3 sequence holds 14 residues, the cysteine and phenylalanine included. CDR3 DNA only is kept here, 42 bases in frame from base 1. Trimming accounts for 4 bases at V and 5 bases at J, while the number of junction bases matched to no gene is 4. CDR1 SGDLS and CDR2 YYNGEE were looked up in the germline V gene. The sample was memory CD4+ T cells sorted from blood. Explained via the paper, the cell subset or site label denotes: CD45RA-negative fraction. The chain is made from TRBV9 and TRBJ2-2, with TRBD2 identical over 8 junction bases. The source of this sequence is a man under 40 in good health. The CDR3 region has the sequence CASSPRGGTGELFF. The bases read TGTGCCAGCAGCCCGCGCGGGGGGACCGGGGAGCTGTTTTTT.